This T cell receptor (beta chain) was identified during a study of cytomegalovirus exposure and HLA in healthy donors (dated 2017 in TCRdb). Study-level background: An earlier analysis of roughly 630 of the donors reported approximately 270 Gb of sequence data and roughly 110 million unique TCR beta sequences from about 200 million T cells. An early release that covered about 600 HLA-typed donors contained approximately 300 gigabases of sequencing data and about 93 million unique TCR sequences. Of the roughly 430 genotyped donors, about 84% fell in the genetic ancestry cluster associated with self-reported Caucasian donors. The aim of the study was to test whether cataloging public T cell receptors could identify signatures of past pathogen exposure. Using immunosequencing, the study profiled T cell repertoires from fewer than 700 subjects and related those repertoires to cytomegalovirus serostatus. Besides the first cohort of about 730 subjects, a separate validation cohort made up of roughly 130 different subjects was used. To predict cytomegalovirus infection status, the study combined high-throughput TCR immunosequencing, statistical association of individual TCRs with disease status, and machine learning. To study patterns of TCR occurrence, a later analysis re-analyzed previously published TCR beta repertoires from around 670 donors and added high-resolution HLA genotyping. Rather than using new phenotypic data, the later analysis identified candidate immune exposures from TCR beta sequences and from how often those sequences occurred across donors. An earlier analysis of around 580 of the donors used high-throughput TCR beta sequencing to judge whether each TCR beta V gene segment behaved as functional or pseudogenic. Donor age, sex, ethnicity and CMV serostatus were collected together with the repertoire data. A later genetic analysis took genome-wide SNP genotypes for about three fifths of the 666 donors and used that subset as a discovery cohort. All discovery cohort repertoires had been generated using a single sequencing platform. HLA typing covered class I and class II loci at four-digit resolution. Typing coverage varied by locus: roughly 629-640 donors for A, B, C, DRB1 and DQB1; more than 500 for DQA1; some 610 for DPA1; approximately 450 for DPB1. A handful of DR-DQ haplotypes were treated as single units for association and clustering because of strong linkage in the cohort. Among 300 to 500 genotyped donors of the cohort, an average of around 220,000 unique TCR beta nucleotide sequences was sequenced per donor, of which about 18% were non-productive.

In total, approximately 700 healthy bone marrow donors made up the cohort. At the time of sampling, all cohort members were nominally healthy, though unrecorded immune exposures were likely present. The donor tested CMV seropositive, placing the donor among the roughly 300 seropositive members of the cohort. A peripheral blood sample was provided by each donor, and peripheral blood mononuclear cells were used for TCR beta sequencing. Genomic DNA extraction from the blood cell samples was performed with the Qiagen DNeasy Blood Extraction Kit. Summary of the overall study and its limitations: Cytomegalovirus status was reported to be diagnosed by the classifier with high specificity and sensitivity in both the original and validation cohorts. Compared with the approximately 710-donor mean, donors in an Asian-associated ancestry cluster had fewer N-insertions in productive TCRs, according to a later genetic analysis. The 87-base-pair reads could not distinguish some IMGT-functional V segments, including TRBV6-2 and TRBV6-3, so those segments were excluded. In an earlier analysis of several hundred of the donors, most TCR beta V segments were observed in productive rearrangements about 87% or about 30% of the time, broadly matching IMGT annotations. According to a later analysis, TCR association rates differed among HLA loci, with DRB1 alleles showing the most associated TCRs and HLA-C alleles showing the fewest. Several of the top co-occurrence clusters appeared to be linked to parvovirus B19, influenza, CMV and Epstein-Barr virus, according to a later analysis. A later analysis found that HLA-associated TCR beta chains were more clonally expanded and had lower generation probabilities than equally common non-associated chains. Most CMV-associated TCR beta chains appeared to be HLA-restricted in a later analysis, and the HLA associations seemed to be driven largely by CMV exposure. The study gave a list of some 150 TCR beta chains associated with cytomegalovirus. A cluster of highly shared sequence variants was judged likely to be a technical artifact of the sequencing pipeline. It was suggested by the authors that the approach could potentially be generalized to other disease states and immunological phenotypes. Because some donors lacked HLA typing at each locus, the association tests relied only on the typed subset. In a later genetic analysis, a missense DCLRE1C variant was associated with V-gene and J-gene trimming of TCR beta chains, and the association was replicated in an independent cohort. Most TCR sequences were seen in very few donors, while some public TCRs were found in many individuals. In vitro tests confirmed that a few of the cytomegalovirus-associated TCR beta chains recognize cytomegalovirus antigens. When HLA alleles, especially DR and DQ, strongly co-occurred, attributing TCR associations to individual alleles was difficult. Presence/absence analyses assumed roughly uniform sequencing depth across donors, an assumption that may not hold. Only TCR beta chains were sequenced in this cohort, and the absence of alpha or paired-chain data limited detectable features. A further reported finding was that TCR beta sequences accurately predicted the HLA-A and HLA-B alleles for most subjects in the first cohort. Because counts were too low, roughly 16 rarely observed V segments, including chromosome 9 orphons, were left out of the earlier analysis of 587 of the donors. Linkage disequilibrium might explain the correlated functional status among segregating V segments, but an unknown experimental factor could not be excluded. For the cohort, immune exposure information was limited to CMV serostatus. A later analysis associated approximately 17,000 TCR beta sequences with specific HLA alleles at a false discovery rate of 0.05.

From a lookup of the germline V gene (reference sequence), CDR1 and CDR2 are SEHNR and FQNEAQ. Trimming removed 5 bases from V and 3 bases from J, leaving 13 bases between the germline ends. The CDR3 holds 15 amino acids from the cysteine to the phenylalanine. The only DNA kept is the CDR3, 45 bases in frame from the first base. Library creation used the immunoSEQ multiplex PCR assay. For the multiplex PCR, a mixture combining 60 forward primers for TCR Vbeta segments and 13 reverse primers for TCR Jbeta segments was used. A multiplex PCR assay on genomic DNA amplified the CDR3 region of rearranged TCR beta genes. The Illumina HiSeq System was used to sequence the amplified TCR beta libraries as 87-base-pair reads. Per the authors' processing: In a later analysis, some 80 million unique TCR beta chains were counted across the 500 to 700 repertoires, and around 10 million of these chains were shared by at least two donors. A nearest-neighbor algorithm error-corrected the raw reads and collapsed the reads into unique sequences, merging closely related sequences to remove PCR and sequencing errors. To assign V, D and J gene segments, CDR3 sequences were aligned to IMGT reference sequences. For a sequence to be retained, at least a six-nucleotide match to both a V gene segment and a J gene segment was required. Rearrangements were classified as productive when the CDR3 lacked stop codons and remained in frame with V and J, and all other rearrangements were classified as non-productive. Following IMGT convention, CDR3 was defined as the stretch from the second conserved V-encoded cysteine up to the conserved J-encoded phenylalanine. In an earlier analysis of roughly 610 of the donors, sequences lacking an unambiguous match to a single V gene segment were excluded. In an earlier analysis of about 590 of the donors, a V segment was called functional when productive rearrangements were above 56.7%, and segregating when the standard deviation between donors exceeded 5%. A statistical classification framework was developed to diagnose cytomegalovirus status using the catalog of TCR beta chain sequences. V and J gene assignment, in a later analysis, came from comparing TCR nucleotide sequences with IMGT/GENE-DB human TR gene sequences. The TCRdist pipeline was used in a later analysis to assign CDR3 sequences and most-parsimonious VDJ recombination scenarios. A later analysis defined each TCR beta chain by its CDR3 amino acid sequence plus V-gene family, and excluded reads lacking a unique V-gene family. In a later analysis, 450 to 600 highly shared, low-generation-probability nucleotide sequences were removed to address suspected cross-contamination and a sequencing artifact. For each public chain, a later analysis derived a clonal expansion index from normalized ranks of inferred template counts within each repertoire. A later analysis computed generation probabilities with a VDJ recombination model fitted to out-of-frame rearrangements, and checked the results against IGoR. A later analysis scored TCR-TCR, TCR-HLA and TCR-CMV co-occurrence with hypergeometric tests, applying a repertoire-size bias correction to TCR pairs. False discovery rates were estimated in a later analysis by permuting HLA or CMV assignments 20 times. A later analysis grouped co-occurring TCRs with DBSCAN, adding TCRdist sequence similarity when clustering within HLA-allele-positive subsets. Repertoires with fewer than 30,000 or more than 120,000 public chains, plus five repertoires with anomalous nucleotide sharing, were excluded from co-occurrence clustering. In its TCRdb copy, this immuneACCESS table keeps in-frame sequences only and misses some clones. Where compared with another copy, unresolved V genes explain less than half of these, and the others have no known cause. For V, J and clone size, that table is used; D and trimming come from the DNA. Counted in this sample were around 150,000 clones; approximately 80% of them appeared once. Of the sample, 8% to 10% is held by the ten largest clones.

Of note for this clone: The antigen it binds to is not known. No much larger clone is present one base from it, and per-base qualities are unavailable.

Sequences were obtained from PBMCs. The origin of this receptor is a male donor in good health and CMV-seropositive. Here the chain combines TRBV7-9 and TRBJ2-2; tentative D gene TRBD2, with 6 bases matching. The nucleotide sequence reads TGTGCCAGCAGCGCGGATGGGACTTACACCGGGGAGCTGTTTTTT. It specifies CASSADGTYTGELFF.